These 21 T cell receptor beta chains came from one sample sequenced in a study of T-cell reconstitution after alpha-beta-depleted transplantation in children. Unique molecular identifiers were used in preparing the TCRbeta library. TCRdb re-analysed the PCR reads in MiXCR, keeping a single row per CDR3 protein. The sample contains about 300,000 distinct CDR3 sequences, around 10% of which appear only once. Here the sequenced sample was PBMCs, taken before TCRalphabeta/CD19-depleted stem cell transplant. The receptor source for this set is a boy in the first two years of life with acute myeloid leukemia, due to receive a stem cell transplant.

This clonotype was observed at least ten times. This rearrangement joins TRBV9 to TRBJ2-1; TRBD1 might be the D (5 bases). The germline V and J ends were trimmed by 0 bases and 4 bases, with 14 bases remaining between them. From germline, CDR1 is SGDLS and CDR2 YYNGEE. The CDR3 spans 16 residues. CDR3 residues: CASSVEGLNVYNEQFF. The CDR3 region has the DNA TGTGCCAGCAGCGTAGAGGGGCTTAACGTTTACAATGAGCAGTTCTTC.

This clonotype showed up just a few times. This sequence joins TRBV20-1 and TRBJ1-6; D not resolved. The CDR3 length is 17 residues. With 1 base removed from V and 7 bases from J, the gap between germline ends came to 20 bases. The germline V gene encodes CDR1 DFQATT and CDR2 SNEGSKA (reference sequence). CDR3 coding DNA: TGCAGTGCTAGAGGTCCCCCAATCGAGGGCAGGAATTCACCCCTCCACTTT. It specifies CSARGPPIEGRNSPLHF.

This clonotype occurred many times. DNA of the CDR3: TGTGCCACTCTGTGGGGGCTAGGGAAGAACACTGAAGCTTTCTTT. Translating it yields CATLWGLGKNTEAFF. This chain joins TRBV10-3 and TRBJ1-1; tentative D call: TRBD1 (6 bases). CDR1 and CDR2 from the germline V gene are ENHRY and SYGVKD. Trimming took 10 bases from V and 1 from J, leaving 19 bases between them. The CDR3 extends over 15 amino acids.

This clonotype was observed at least ten times. V gene TRBV5-6 combines with J gene TRBJ2-4, with no clear D. The germline gives CDR1 SGHDT, CDR2 YYEEEE. V was shortened by 1 base and J by 1 base, with 12 bases between the two germline ends. The CDR3 runs to 16 residues. CDR3 coding DNA: TGTGCCAGCAGCTTGTGGCTGGGCGTCGCCAAAAACATTCAGTACTTC. Encoded protein: CASSLWLGVAKNIQYF.

This clonotype came up a few times. The chain has TRBV7-3 and TRBJ1-2, with D possibly being TRBD1 (5 bases). This CDR3 has 14 residues. The germline V gene encodes CDR1 SGHTA and CDR2 FQGTGA. V lost 8 bases to trimming and J lost 5 bases, with 18 bases between them. CDR3 region: CASPSTGSPYGYTF. The CDR3 DNA sequence: TGTGCCAGCCCCAGTACAGGATCTCCTTATGGCTACACCTTC.

This clonotype was counted a few times. CDR3 in amino acids: CASSEGKGNEQFF. The CDR3 region has the DNA TGTGCCAGCAGTGAAGGAAAGGGAAATGAGCAGTTCTTC. V is TRBV2 and J is TRBJ2-1; D remains unclear. There are 13 residues in the CDR3. V dropped 1 base and J dropped 7 bases, with 8 bases sitting between them. Germline V gene sequence: CDR1 SNHLY, CDR2 FYNNEI.

This clonotype has at least ten counts. V and J are TRBV4-3 and TRBJ2-7; D possibly matches TRBD1 or TRBD2 (5 bases each). Germline CDR1 and CDR2: LGHNA and YSLEER. This CDR3 region has 16 residues. V lost 0 bases, J lost 2 bases, and 14 bases lay in between. This CDR3 is CASSQDSGRKAYEQYF. In nucleotides, the CDR3 is TGCGCCAGCAGCCAAGATTCAGGGAGAAAGGCCTACGAGCAGTACTTC.

This clonotype was counted at least ten times. CDR3 in amino acids: CASIQGSGPNQPQHF. In nucleotides, the CDR3 is TGTGCCAGCATCCAGGGATCGGGGCCCAATCAGCCCCAGCATTTT. The chain couples TRBV12-3 or TRBV12-4 to TRBJ1-5, with a tentative D call TRBD1 (5 bases). This CDR3 contains 15 residues. V was cut by 7 bases and J by 3 bases, with 16 bases left in between.

This clonotype has more than one count but fewer than ten. The chain combines TRBV7-9 with TRBJ2-2; D possibly corresponds to TRBD1 (6 bases). CDR3 length: 14 amino acids. Germline-derived CDR1 and CDR2 are SEHNR and FQNEAQ (reference sequence). Trimming removed 7 bases from V and 0 bases from J, with 9 bases in between. The CDR3 loop is CASNGQPNTGELFF. The DNA for the CDR3 is TGTGCCAGCAACGGACAGCCGAACACCGGGGAGCTGTTTTTT. The variable domain in full, completed from reference TRBV7-9 and TRBJ2-2, reads DTGVSQNPRHKITKRGQNVTFRCDPISEHNRLYWYRQTLGQGPEFLTYFQNEAQLEKSRLLSDRFSAERPKGSFSTLEIQRTEQGDSAMYLCASNGQPNTGELFFGEGSRLTVL.

This clonotype was detected many times. The chain links TRBV6-6 to TRBJ1-5; D unclear. V lost 4 bases and J 6 bases, leaving 10 bases between the germline ends. This CDR3 has 13 residues. Germline-derived CDR1 and CDR2 are MNHNY and SVGAGI (reference sequence). CDR3 nucleotides: TGTGCCAGCAGTTTTTCGACCCTTCAGCCCCAGCATTTT. It codes for CASSFSTLQPQHF.

The rearrangement uses TRBV20-1 and TRBJ2-7, with 7 bases aligning to TRBD1. Germline lookup yields CDR1 DFQATT and CDR2 SNEGSKA (reference sequence). V was pared by 5 bases and J by 3 bases, with 7 bases of the junction left unmatched. This CDR3 comprises 13 residues. DNA of the CDR3: TGCAGTGCTCACGACAGGGCCCACTACGAGCAGTACTTC. This gives the protein CSAHDRAHYEQYF.

This clonotype occurred many times. The chain joins TRBV24-1 to TRBJ2-2; TRBD2 aligns across 9 bases. After removal of 3 bases from V and 7 bases from J, the junction contained 5 bases not matched to a gene. CDR3 length: 15 amino acids. The germline V gene encodes CDR1 KGHDR and CDR2 SFDVKD. This CDR3 is CATSDPPLAGGELFF. As DNA, the CDR3 is TGTGCCACCAGTGATCCCCCACTAGCGGGCGGGGAGCTGTTTTTT.

This clonotype was seen at least ten times. The chain employs TRBV4-3 and TRBJ2-2; D gene ambiguous. Germline CDR1 reads LGHNA; CDR2 reads YSLEER. V was cut by 2 bases and J by 2 bases, with 3 bases left in between. The CDR3 has 13 amino acids. The CDR3 DNA is TGCGCCAGCAGCCAACTTAACACCGGGGAGCTGTTTTTT. Protein: CASSQLNTGELFF.

This clonotype was found many times. This chain connects TRBV6-5 to TRBJ2-1, with a weak D call TRBD1 (6 bases). V gave up 6 bases and J gave up 2 bases, with 14 bases separating them. CDR1 MNHEY and CDR2 SVGAGI come from the germline V gene. CDR3 length: 15 amino acids. In DNA, the CDR3 is TGTGCCAGCAGCGGACGGCAGGGGACCTACAATGAGCAGTTCTTC. Amino acids: CASSGRQGTYNEQFF.

This rearrangement joins TRBV3-1 to TRBJ2-2, with a weak D call TRBD1 (5 bases). Germline assignment: CDR1 LGHDT and CDR2 YNNKEL (reference sequence). V was shortened by 2 bases and J by 1 base, with 11 bases between the two germline ends. This CDR3 comprises 16 residues. CDR3 amino acids: CASSQWGQGNTGELFF. Here the CDR3 DNA reads TGTGCCAGCAGCCAATGGGGTCAGGGGAACACCGGGGAGCTGTTTTTT.

This clonotype appeared a few times. This chain links TRBV6-1 with TRBJ2-3; 10 bases are a match to TRBD2. The ends lost 6 bases at V and 7 bases at J; junction bases unmatched: 10. This CDR3 spans 15 amino acids. Germline V gives CDR1 MNHNS, CDR2 SASEGT. In nucleotides, the CDR3 is TGTGCCAGCAGAGCGATAGCGGGAGGTATGAATACGCAGTATTTT. This translates into CASRAIAGGMNTQYF.

This clonotype occurred many times. The chain employs TRBV19 and TRBJ1-1; possibly TRBD1 for D (5 bases). Deletions cut 5 bases from V and 0 bases from J, with 16 bases between. This CDR3 contains 16 residues. The germline V gene encodes CDR1 LNHDA and CDR2 SQIVND (reference sequence). CDR3 nucleotides: TGTGCCAGTAGTGCCCGGTCGGGACCGATGAACACTGAAGCTTTCTTT. It codes for CASSARSGPMNTEAFF.

This clonotype appeared a few times. The J gene is TRBJ2-1, the V gene TRBV19, with a weak D call TRBD1 (5 bases). Per the germline V gene, CDR1 is LNHDA and CDR2 is SQIVND (reference sequence). V shed 5 bases and J shed 4 bases, with 15 bases lying between them. There are 15 residues in the CDR3. The CDR3 sequence: CASSRQSHRYNEQFF. CDR3 DNA sequence: TGTGCCAGTAGTCGACAGTCCCACAGGTACAATGAGCAGTTCTTC.

The chain couples TRBV6-4 to TRBJ2-2, with 8 bases fitting TRBD1. Germline assignment: CDR1 MRHNA and CDR2 SNTAGT. V gave up 7 bases and J gave up 1 base; unmatched junction bases: 8. The CDR3 totals 16 residues. The CDR3 DNA follows: TGTGCCAGCAACCGTCCGGGACAGGAGAACACCGGGGAGCTGTTTTTT. Its translation is CASNRPGQENTGELFF.

This clonotype was counted ten times or more. The V call is TRBV5-6, the J call TRBJ1-4; unclear D gene. The CDR3 spans 16 residues. Per the germline V gene, CDR1 is SGHDT and CDR2 is YYEEEE. Trimming took off 3 bases at V and 8 bases at J, with 20 bases between the two ends. The CDR3 bases are TGTGCCAGCAGCTCTCGAGGCCGCTCCATCAGGGAAAAACTGTTTTTT. It is translated as CASSSRGRSIREKLFF.

The table lists this clonotype with a few counts. The chain links TRBV7-2 to TRBJ1-4; D may be TRBD1 (5 bases). V lost 8 bases, J lost 3 bases, and 13 bases lay in between. Per the germline V gene, CDR1 is SGHTA and CDR2 is FQGNSA. This CDR3 has 14 amino acids. CDR3 sequence reads: CASAPGPPNEKLFF. The CDR3 DNA sequence: TGTGCCAGCGCGCCGGGACCCCCTAATGAAAAACTGTTTTTT. Using reference TRBV7-2 and TRBJ1-4 for the parts outside the CDR3, the full variable domain is GAGVSQSPSNKVTEKGKDVELRCDPISGHTALYWYRQSLGQGLEFLIYFQGNSAPDKSGLPSDRFSAERTGGSVSTLTIQRTQQEDSAVYLCASAPGPPNEKLFFGSGTQLSVL.